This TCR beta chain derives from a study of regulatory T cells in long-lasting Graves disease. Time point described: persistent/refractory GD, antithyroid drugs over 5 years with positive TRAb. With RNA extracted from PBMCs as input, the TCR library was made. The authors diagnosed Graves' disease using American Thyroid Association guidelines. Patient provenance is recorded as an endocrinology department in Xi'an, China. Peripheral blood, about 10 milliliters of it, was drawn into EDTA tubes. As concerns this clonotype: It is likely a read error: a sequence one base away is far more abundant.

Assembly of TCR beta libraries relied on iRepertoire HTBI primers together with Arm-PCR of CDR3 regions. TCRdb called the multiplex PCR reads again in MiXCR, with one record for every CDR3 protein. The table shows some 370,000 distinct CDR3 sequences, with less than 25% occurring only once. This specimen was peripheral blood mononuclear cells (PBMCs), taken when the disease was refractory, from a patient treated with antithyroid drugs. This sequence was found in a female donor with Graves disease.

CDR3 coding DNA: TGTGCCAGCAGACGAAGAGGAACAATCCAAGAGACCCAGTACTTC. Translating gives CASRRRGTIQETQYF. V usage is TRBV6-9 and J usage is TRBJ2-5; no clear D gene. CDR1 is MNHGY and CDR2 is SVAAGI in the germline V gene. The CDR3 consists of 15 residues. V lost 6 bases and J lost 1, with 15 bases in between.